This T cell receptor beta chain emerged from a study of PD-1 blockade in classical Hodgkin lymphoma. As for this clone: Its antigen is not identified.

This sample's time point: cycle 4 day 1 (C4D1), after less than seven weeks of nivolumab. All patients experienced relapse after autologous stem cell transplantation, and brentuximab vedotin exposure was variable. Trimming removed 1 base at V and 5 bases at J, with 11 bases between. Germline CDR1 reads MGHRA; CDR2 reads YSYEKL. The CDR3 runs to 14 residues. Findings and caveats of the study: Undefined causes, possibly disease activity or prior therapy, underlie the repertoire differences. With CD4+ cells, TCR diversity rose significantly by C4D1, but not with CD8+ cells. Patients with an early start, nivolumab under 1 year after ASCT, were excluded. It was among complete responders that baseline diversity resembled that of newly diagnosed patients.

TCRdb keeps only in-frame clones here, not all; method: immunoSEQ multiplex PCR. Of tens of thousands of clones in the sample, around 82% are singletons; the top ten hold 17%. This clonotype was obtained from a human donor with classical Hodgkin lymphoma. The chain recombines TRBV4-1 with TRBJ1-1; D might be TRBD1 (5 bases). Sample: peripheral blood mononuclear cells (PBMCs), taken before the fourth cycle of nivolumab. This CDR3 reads CASSQVGDPTEAFF. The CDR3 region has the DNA TGCGCCAGCAGCCAAGTAGGGGACCCTACTGAAGCTTTCTTT.